This T cell receptor beta chain stems from a study of blood T cell repertoires in COVID-19. Produced via immunoSEQ multiplex PCR; TCRdb's table is partial and in-frame only. The sample shows around 500,000 clones, over 75% of them seen only once. Living in 24 US areas, the participants were between roughly 18 and 89 years of age. Categorization into cohorts depended on clinical history that participants reported. The sequence came from a middle-aged woman who had recovered from COVID-19. Sequenced input: PBMCs or T cells enriched from blood (not recorded which).

CDR3 amino acids: CASSQGTSGKEQFF. The DNA of the CDR3 is TGCGCCAGCAGCCAAGGGACTAGCGGGAAGGAGCAGTTCTTC. The rearrangement links TRBV4-3 to TRBJ2-1; 12 bases align to TRBD2. The CDR3 totals 14 residues. Germline V gene lookup returns CDR1 LGHNA and CDR2 YSLEER. V trimming: 1 base; J trimming: 10 bases; junction bases outside the gene matches: 2.